These 21 T cell receptor beta chains share one sample of origin, sequenced in a study of T cells in Graves' hyperthyroidism and ophthalmopathy. RNA transcripts yielded amplified TCR beta CDR3 regions. The TCR CDR3 first-round RT-PCR relied on the HTBI primer set. One entry per CDR3 protein, called by TCRdb with MiXCR from the multiplex PCR reads. The data show around 610,000 distinct CDR3 sequences, about 15% seen once. The specimen was blood. These receptors came from a woman in her thirties or forties with Graves' ophthalmopathy.

This clonotype came up many times. The rearrangement uses TRBV12-3 or TRBV12-4 and TRBJ1-5, with 7 bases fitting TRBD1. The CDR3 contains 14 residues. With V trimmed by 6 bases and J by 5 bases, 7 bases remained unmatched. The CDR3 region is CASSRGQADQPQHF. DNA of the CDR3: TGTGCCAGCAGCCGAGGACAGGCGGATCAGCCCCAGCATTTT.

The chain combines TRBV28 with TRBJ2-1; D is unclear. This CDR3 has 14 amino acids. Trimming removed 10 bases at V and 0 bases at J, with 13 bases between. Germline V CDR1 and CDR2: MDHEN, SYDVKM. In DNA, the CDR3 is TGTGCCATCACGGACGCCAACTCCTACAATGAGCAGTTCTTC. Translating it yields CAITDANSYNEQFF.

This clonotype was seen only a few times. The V gene is TRBV20-1, the J gene TRBJ1-1; TRBD1 agrees at 7 bases. The CDR3 is 13 residues long. Per the germline V gene, CDR1 is DFQATT and CDR2 is SNEGSKA (reference sequence). CDR3 coding DNA: TGCCGAGGGGCCAGGGGGGGGAACACTGAAGCTTTCTTT. This gives the protein CRGARGGNTEAFF.

The chain links TRBV12-3 or TRBV12-4 to TRBJ2-2; D is undetermined. This CDR3 region has 14 residues. Trimming cost V 7 bases and J 6 bases, with 15 bases left between them. In nucleotides, the CDR3 is TGTGCCAGCATATTCCAGACCGACTCCGGGGAGCTGTTTTTT. Translating gives CASIFQTDSGELFF.

In its sample, this clonotype was seen many times. J is TRBJ2-5 and V is TRBV6-2 or TRBV6-3; 7 nucleotides match TRBD2. The length of the CDR3 is 14 residues. Germline V gives CDR1 MNHEY, CDR2 SVGEGT. The ends lost 4 bases at V and 6 bases at J; junction bases unmatched: 8. The DNA for the CDR3 is TGTGCCAGCAGTTCTGAGCGGGATATAAAGACCCAGTACTTC. Translating it yields CASSSERDIKTQYF.

The table lists this clonotype with many counts. The chain combines TRBV28 with TRBJ1-2; weak D call: TRBD1 (6 bases). V was pared by 2 bases and J by 3 bases, with 19 bases between. Germline CDR1 is MDHEN and CDR2 is SYDVKM. This CDR3 region has 17 residues. The CDR3 coding sequence is TGTGCCAGCAGTTTAGTCGGGGGCGGCCTACGGGACTATGGCTACACCTTC. Its translation is CASSLVGGGLRDYGYTF.

This clonotype occurred many times. The rearrangement uses TRBV28 and TRBJ2-2; the D is unclear. The V end was cut by 7 bases, the J end by 7 bases, with 13 bases between. Germline CDR1 and CDR2: MDHEN and SYDVKM. The CDR3 extends over 13 amino acids. The CDR3 coding sequence is TGTGCCAGCAAGATAAGTGGTTTCGGGGAGCTGTTTTTT. It yields the protein CASKISGFGELFF.

The rearrangement uses TRBV20-1 and TRBJ2-2, with 8 bases matching TRBD1. Trimming at V came to 0 bases and at J to 4 bases, leaving 7 bases not matched to a gene. The CDR3 is made up of 16 amino acids. Germline V gives CDR1 DFQATT, CDR2 SNEGSKA (reference sequence). CDR3 coding DNA: TGCAGTGCTAGAGATCCCAGGGGGCGTCTCACCGGGGAGCTGTTTTTT. Its translation: CSARDPRGRLTGELFF.

Ten or more counts support this clonotype. V usage is TRBV11-2 and J usage is TRBJ2-7; 7 nucleotides agree with TRBD2. The CDR3 is made up of 14 amino acids. Losses at the gene ends were 5 bases for V and 2 bases for J; bases not matched to a gene: 6. Per the germline V gene, CDR1 is SGHAT and CDR2 is FQNNGV. The CDR3, as DNA: TGTGCCAGCAGCACCGAGCGGGGACCCTACGAGCAGTACTTC. As protein: CASSTERGPYEQYF.

This clonotype showed up many times. V usage is TRBV12-3 or TRBV12-4 and J usage is TRBJ1-5, with a tentative D call TRBD1 (5 bases). The V end was cut by 8 bases, the J end by 6 bases, with 20 bases between. The CDR3 extends over 15 amino acids. The CDR3 region has the DNA TGTGCCAGCGGGTACGGCAGGGTCGGTGTTCAGCCCCAGCATTTT. This translates into CASGYGRVGVQPQHF.

In this sample, this clonotype turned up many times. The chain couples TRBV28 to TRBJ1-3, with D tentatively TRBD1 (5 bases). Germline CDR1 MDHEN, CDR2 SYDVKM. The CDR3 consists of 16 residues. Trimming took off 2 bases at V and 2 bases at J, with 13 bases between the two ends. Here the CDR3 DNA reads TGTGCCAGCAGTTTAACGGGCGTGGGGGCTGGAAACACCATATATTTT. Amino acids: CASSLTGVGAGNTIYF.

This clonotype was seen ten or more times. The gene calls are TRBV7-9 and TRBJ1-1; D remains ambiguous. Per the germline V gene, CDR1 is SEHNR and CDR2 is FQNEAQ (reference sequence). This CDR3 spans 15 amino acids. With 5 bases removed from V and 0 bases from J, the gap between germline ends came to 13 bases. CDR3: CASSPSTGMNTEAFF. In DNA form, the CDR3 reads TGTGCCAGCAGCCCTTCGACCGGTATGAACACTGAAGCTTTCTTT.

This chain connects TRBV6-1 to TRBJ2-5, with a tentative D call TRBD2 (5 bases). The V and J ends lost 8 bases and 1 base respectively, with 14 bases between them. Germline V lookup: CDR1 MNHNS, CDR2 SASEGT. This CDR3 comprises 14 residues. CDR3 DNA: TGTGCCAGCGGGCGGGCCGAGGCCCAAGAGACCCAGTACTTC. It specifies CASGRAEAQETQYF.

This clonotype was picked up many times. J is TRBJ1-3 and V is TRBV6-1; D remains ambiguous. The V end lost 4 bases, the J end lost 2 bases, and 12 bases lay between the germline ends. The CDR3 contains 15 residues. Germline V lookup: CDR1 MNHNS, CDR2 SASEGT. CDR3 DNA: TGTGCCAGCAGTGCTCAGGTGACACCTGGAAACACCATATATTTT. It encodes CASSAQVTPGNTIYF.

In its sample, this clonotype was seen a few times. The chain carries TRBV19 and TRBJ2-5; tentatively, D is TRBD2 (6 bases). The V and J ends lost 6 bases and 3 bases respectively, with 20 bases between them. Looked up from germline, CDR1 is LNHDA and CDR2 is SQIVND (reference sequence). The CDR3 sequence is 16 residues long. In nucleotides, the CDR3 is TGTGCCAGTAGGGGCGGAAGCGGAGGAGGGAAAGAGACCCAGTACTTC. Residues: CASRGGSGGGKETQYF.

This clonotype has a handful of counts. The chain employs TRBV5-1 and TRBJ2-5; unclear D gene. The CDR3 runs to 16 residues. Germline V gene data show CDR1 as SGHRS and CDR2 as YFSETQ. V lost 4 bases, J lost 1 base, and 17 bases lay in between. The CDR3 reads CASSLTFAAAQETQYF. The CDR3 DNA is TGCGCCAGCAGCCTGACGTTTGCGGCAGCCCAAGAGACCCAGTACTTC.

The CDR3 loop is CASSPTSKLEQYF. The CDR3 coding sequence is TGCGCCAGCAGCCCAACTAGTAAGCTCGAGCAGTACTTC. The gene calls are TRBV5-1 and TRBJ2-7; D is perhaps TRBD2 (5 bases). The CDR3 extends over 13 amino acids. The V end lost 4 bases, the J end lost 6 bases, and 14 bases lay between the germline ends. Germline V gene lookup returns CDR1 SGHRS and CDR2 YFSETQ.

This clonotype was picked up many times. The chain joins TRBV6-1 to TRBJ1-1; D is possibly TRBD1 (6 bases). The V and J ends lost 7 bases and 1 base respectively, with 13 bases between them. The CDR3 runs to 14 residues. Germline V gene data show CDR1 as MNHNS and CDR2 as SASEGT. The CDR3 spells CASNYGGANTEAFF. The CDR3 DNA is TGTGCCAGCAACTACGGGGGCGCGAACACTGAAGCTTTCTTT.

This clonotype was detected only a few times. The gene calls are TRBV5-8 and TRBJ2-4; TRBD1 is a possible D gene (5 bases). V was cut by 4 bases and J by 0 bases, with 14 bases left in between. The germline CDR1 and CDR2 sequences are SGHTS and YDEGEE. There are 16 residues in the CDR3. The CDR3 bases are TGTGCCAGCAGCCCCCATGGCAGGGTAGCCAAAAACATTCAGTACTTC. The encoded protein is CASSPHGRVAKNIQYF. The complete variable domain, with remaining parts taken from reference TRBV5-8 and TRBJ2-4, reads EAGVTQSPTHLIKTRGQQATLRCSPISGHTSVYWYQQALGLGLQFLLWYDEGEERNRGNFPPRFSGRQFPNYSSELNVNALELEDSALYLCASSPHGRVAKNIQYFGAGTRLSVL.

This clonotype is a singleton in its sample. V gene TRBV11-2 combines with J gene TRBJ1-2; perhaps TRBD1 as D (6 bases). The germline V and J ends were trimmed by 4 bases and 0 bases, with 18 bases remaining between them. Germline V gene sequence: CDR1 SGHAT, CDR2 FQNNGV. The CDR3 is 17 residues long. CDR3 amino acids: CASSSGQLTISNYGYTF. CDR3 bases: TGTGCCAGCAGCTCAGGACAGCTCACCATCTCTAACTATGGCTACACCTTC.

Ten or more counts support this clonotype. J is TRBJ1-3 and V is TRBV6-5; 7 bases line up with TRBD1. Germline loops: CDR1 MNHEY, CDR2 SVGAGI. The CDR3 contains 14 residues. With V trimmed by 2 bases and J by 8 bases, 6 bases remained unmatched. The CDR3, as DNA: TGTGCCAGCAGTTACCATTGGGACAGCCACACCATATATTTT. The encoded protein is CASSYHWDSHTIYF.